These 28 T cell receptor beta chains originate from one sample sequenced in a study of T cells in Graves' hyperthyroidism and ophthalmopathy. It was RNA transcripts that yielded the amplified TCR beta CDR3 regions. First-round RT-PCR targeting the TCR CDR3 was performed with the HTBI primer set. TCRdb reprocessed the multiplex PCR reads via MiXCR and lists one record per CDR3 protein. The sample contains approximately 560,000 distinct CDR3 sequences, 15% to 18% of which appear only once. Material: blood. These receptors were taken from a woman in her 30s with Graves' hyperthyroidism.

The chain joins TRBV20-1 to TRBJ2-7, with D perhaps being TRBD1 or TRBD2 (7 bases each). Germline assignment: CDR1 DFQATT and CDR2 SNEGSKA (reference sequence). CDR3 length equals 15 residues. V lost 3 bases, J lost 2 bases, and 17 bases lay in between. The CDR3 nucleotides read TGCAGTGCTAGTGCAGGGGGGGCGGACGCCTACGAGCAGTACTTC. Protein product: CSASAGGADAYEQYF.

There are many counts of this clonotype. The chain couples TRBV5-1 to TRBJ2-7, with a weak D call TRBD2 (6 bases). Germline CDR1 is SGHRS and CDR2 is YFSETQ. Trimming pared 0 bases from V and 3 bases from J, leaving 16 bases between. This CDR3 has 16 residues. The CDR3 reads CASSLVAEGFLYEQYF. The CDR3 coding sequence is TGCGCCAGCAGCTTGGTTGCGGAGGGGTTCCTCTACGAGCAGTACTTC.

This clonotype was seen many times. The V call is TRBV2, the J call TRBJ2-2; D unresolved. The CDR3 is 15 amino acids. Trimming left V 4 bases short and J 0 bases short, with 9 bases between. In germline, CDR1 is SNHLY, CDR2 FYNNEI. The CDR3 coding sequence is TGTGCCAGCAGTGCGGTAGCCCCGAACACCGGGGAGCTGTTTTTT. Its translation: CASSAVAPNTGELFF. The full variable domain, rest sourced from reference TRBV2 and TRBJ2-2, is EPEVTQTPSHQVTQMGQEVILRCVPISNHLYFYWYRQILGQKVEFLVSFYNNEISEKSEIFDDQFSVERPDGSNFTLKIRSTKLEDSAMYFCASSAVAPNTGELFFGEGSRLTVL.

This clonotype has a count of ten or more. V and J are TRBV7-3 and TRBJ1-6; 7 nucleotides agree with TRBD1. From germline, CDR1 is SGHTA and CDR2 FQGTGA. There are 16 residues in the CDR3. V shed 5 bases, J shed 3 bases, and the junction held 7 bases outside the gene matches. CDR3 region: CASSPGTVSYNSPLHF. The CDR3 nucleotides are TGTGCCAGCAGCCCAGGGACAGTAAGCTATAATTCACCCCTCCACTTT.

The chain joins TRBV6-1 to TRBJ1-2; D gene ambiguous. V was clipped by 5 bases and J by 5 bases, with 9 bases between them. This CDR3 has 12 residues. Looked up from germline, CDR1 is MNHNS and CDR2 is SASEGT. CDR3 loop: CASSRTKYGYTF. The DNA of the CDR3 is TGTGCCAGCAGTCGCACAAAGTATGGCTACACCTTC.

This clonotype was detected a few times. The CDR3 loop is CASSQDAGVGNTIYF. CDR3 nucleotides: TGTGCCAGCAGCCAAGACGCAGGGGTCGGAAACACCATATATTTT. This rearrangement joins TRBV4-2 to TRBJ1-3; D perhaps matches TRBD1 (6 bases). The CDR3 spans 15 residues. V was shortened by 0 bases and J by 4 bases, with 10 bases between the two germline ends. Germline CDR1 and CDR2: LGHNA and YNFKEQ.

Ten or more counts support this clonotype. The rearrangement links TRBV18 to TRBJ1-2; maybe TRBD1 (6 bases). From germline, CDR1 is KGHSH and CDR2 LQKENI. The CDR3 is made up of 13 amino acids. Trimming left V 6 bases short and J 5 bases short, with 13 bases between. The CDR3 DNA reads as TGTGCCAGCTCGCTAAACAGGGAATATGGCTACACCTTC. Translation: CASSLNREYGYTF. Looking up the rest from reference TRBV18 and TRBJ1-2 gives the full variable domain: NAGVMQNPRHLVRRRGQEARLRCSPMKGHSHVYWYRQLPEEGLKFMVYLQKENIIDESGMPKERFSAEFPKEGPSILRIQQVVRGDSAAYFCASSLNREYGYTFGSGTRLTVV.

This sequence joins TRBV28 and TRBJ1-6, with a weak D call TRBD1 (6 bases). V shed 6 bases and J shed 5 bases, with 8 bases lying between them. The CDR3 contains 13 residues. Germline assignment: CDR1 MDHEN and CDR2 SYDVKM. The CDR3 bases are TGTGCCAGCAGGCCAGGGGATAATTCACCCCTCCACTTT. Residues: CASRPGDNSPLHF.

In its sample, this clonotype was seen a few times. The rearrangement links TRBV11-2 to TRBJ2-1; TRBD2 matches at 11 bases. CDR3 length equals 16 residues. Unmatched junction bases numbered 4, after V lost 0 bases and J lost 6 bases. Germline assignment: CDR1 SGHAT and CDR2 FQNNGV. CDR3 residues: CASSLEPTSGTNEQFF. The DNA of the CDR3 is TGTGCCAGCAGCTTAGAGCCGACTAGCGGGACCAATGAGCAGTTCTTC.

A single count supports this clonotype. The CDR3 nucleotides are TGTGCCACCCAAGACAGGGGGCGTAACTACGAGCAGTACTTC. Translation: CATQDRGRNYEQYF. The chain combines TRBV19 with TRBJ2-7; 10 nucleotides agree with TRBD1. Trimming cost V 10 bases and J 3 bases; bases outside gene matches: 9. Germline CDR1 reads LNHDA; CDR2 reads SQIVND (reference sequence). The CDR3 is made up of 14 amino acids. Together with reference TRBV19 and TRBJ2-7, the CDR3 gives the full variable domain: DGGITQSPKYLFRKEGQNVTLSCEQNLNHDAMYWYRQDPGQGLRLIYYSQIVNDFQKGDIAEGYSVSREKKESFPLTVTSAQKNPTAFYLCATQDRGRNYEQYFGPGTRLTVT.

The sample holds many counts of this clonotype. The genes are TRBV5-1 and TRBJ2-7; D ambiguous. V was clipped by 1 base and J by 4 bases, with 9 bases between them. Germline assignment: CDR1 SGHRS and CDR2 YFSETQ. The CDR3 sequence is 13 residues long. The CDR3 bases are TGCGCCAGCAGCTTGAGAGTAGAGTACGAGCAGTACTTC. Amino acid sequence: CASSLRVEYEQYF. Complete variable domain (other parts from reference TRBV5-1 and TRBJ2-7): KAGVTQTPRYLIKTRGQQVTLSCSPISGHRSVSWYQQTPGQGLQFLFEYFSETQRNKGNFPGRFSGRQFSNSRSEMNVSTLELGDSALYLCASSLRVEYEQYFGPGTRLTVT.

The chain links TRBV28 to TRBJ1-5, with 8 nucleotides matching TRBD1. Germline CDR1 MDHEN, CDR2 SYDVKM. V trimming: 6 bases; J trimming: 6 bases; junction bases outside the gene matches: 10. The CDR3 contains 15 residues. The CDR3 nucleotides read TGTGCCAGCAGAACTCCAGGGGGCGTTGGTCAGCCCCAGCATTTT. Translation gives CASRTPGGVGQPQHF.

This clonotype has a count of ten or more. The chain carries TRBV30 and TRBJ2-7; 7 bases map to TRBD2. CDR1 and CDR2 from the germline V gene are GTSNPN and SVGIG (reference sequence). CDR3 length: 14 residues. The ends lost 0 bases at V and 3 bases at J; junction bases unmatched: 5. In DNA form, the CDR3 reads TGTGCCTGGAGTGTCGAGACTAGCAGCTACGAGCAGTACTTC. Its protein is CAWSVETSSYEQYF.

This clonotype was found many times. The J gene is TRBJ2-1, the V gene TRBV20-1, with D perhaps matching TRBD2 (5 bases). V lost 5 bases and J lost 8, with 10 bases in between. The CDR3 length is 11 residues. Germline CDR1 DFQATT, CDR2 SNEGSKA (reference sequence). In nucleotides, the CDR3 is TGCAGTGCTGAGATCGGGGATGAGCAGTTCTTC. This translates into CSAEIGDEQFF.

There are a few counts of this clonotype. The V gene is TRBV4-1, the J gene TRBJ2-7; tentative D call: TRBD2 (7 bases). The germline V and J ends were trimmed by 1 base and 4 bases, with 20 bases remaining between them. The CDR3 has 17 residues. Germline-derived CDR1 and CDR2 are MGHRA and YSYEKL. For the CDR3, the DNA is TGCGCCAGCAGCCAAGGAATCGGGGGGCTAGCGGTATACGAGCAGTACTTC. This codes for CASSQGIGGLAVYEQYF.

This clonotype was counted many times. This rearrangement joins TRBV10-3 to TRBJ2-7; unclear D gene. The germline V gene encodes CDR1 ENHRY and CDR2 SYGVKD. The CDR3 runs 13 residues. Trimming took off 0 bases at V and 2 bases at J, with 5 bases between the two ends. The CDR3 coding sequence is TGTGCCATCAGTGAGTCGGGCCCCTACGAGCAGTACTTC. Its translation: CAISESGPYEQYF.

This clonotype was picked up a small number of times. This chain joins TRBV9 and TRBJ1-3; D is perhaps TRBD1 (5 bases). Germline V gene sequence: CDR1 SGDLS, CDR2 YYNGEE. The CDR3 has 17 residues. V was shortened by 0 bases and J by 0 bases, with 13 bases between the two germline ends. The CDR3 spells CASSVEGRRGSGNTIYF. The CDR3 DNA reads TGTGCCAGCAGCGTAGAGGGACGGCGGGGCTCTGGAAACACCATATATTTT. Full variable domain (missing parts from reference TRBV9 and TRBJ1-3): DSGVTQTPKHLITATGQRVTLRCSPRSGDLSVYWYQQSLDQGLQFLIQYYNGEERAKGNILERFSAQQFPDLHSELNLSSLELGDSALYFCASSVEGRRGSGNTIYFGEGSWLTVV.

This clonotype was counted a few times. The J gene is TRBJ2-1, the V gene TRBV12-3 or TRBV12-4; D may be TRBD2 (6 bases). The CDR3 sequence is 15 residues long. The ends were cut back, 3 bases at V and 9 bases at J, with 18 bases in the middle. The CDR3 DNA reads TGTGCCAGCAGTTTTTCAGGGCCCGTCGGGAGTGAGCAGTTCTTC. This sequence encodes CASSFSGPVGSEQFF.

This clonotype has more than one count but fewer than ten. The genes are TRBV6-1 and TRBJ2-3; 7 nucleotides agree with TRBD2. V was pared by 2 bases and J by 5 bases, with 7 bases of the junction left unmatched. The CDR3 runs to 15 residues. Germline V gene sequence: CDR1 MNHNS, CDR2 SASEGT. The CDR3 coding sequence is TGTGCCAGCAGTGAAAGCGCGGGAGACGTAGATACGCAGTATTTT. Its protein product is CASSESAGDVDTQYF.

There are many counts of this clonotype. This chain links TRBV20-1 with TRBJ2-7; 7 bases are shared with TRBD1. CDR3 length equals 13 residues. The ends lost 7 bases at V and 2 bases at J; junction bases unmatched: 8. From germline, CDR1 is DFQATT and CDR2 SNEGSKA (reference sequence). The CDR3: CSVTGTAAYEQYF. The CDR3 DNA reads TGCAGTGTTACCGGGACAGCAGCCTACGAGCAGTACTTC.

This clonotype has only a few counts. This chain uses TRBV24-1 with TRBJ2-5; D could derive from TRBD1 or TRBD2 (7 bases each). The length of the CDR3 is 17 residues. Germline V lookup: CDR1 KGHDR, CDR2 SFDVKD. V was pared by 7 bases and J by 4 bases, with 24 bases between. The DNA for the CDR3 is TGTGCCACCAGCCTAGGGGGAGGGGGCAAGGTGAGAGAGACCCAGTACTTC. This codes for CATSLGGGGKVRETQYF.

The chain is built from TRBV7-2 and TRBJ1-2, with D tentatively TRBD1 (6 bases). The V gene lost 5 bases and the J gene lost 2 bases, with 15 bases spanning the gap. The CDR3 loop spans 15 amino acids. CDR1 is SGHTA and CDR2 is FQGNSA in the germline V gene. CDR3 in amino acids: CASSQVGGPNYGYTF. In DNA form, the CDR3 reads TGTGCCAGCAGCCAAGTGGGGGGGCCAAACTATGGCTACACCTTC.

In its sample, this clonotype was seen many times. The chain is built from TRBV28 and TRBJ2-7; possibly TRBD2 for D (6 bases). The CDR3 runs to 15 residues. V was pared by 2 bases and J by 5 bases, with 16 bases between. Germline CDR1 and CDR2: MDHEN and SYDVKM. The CDR3: CASSLHGLTRNEQYF. The CDR3 DNA sequence: TGTGCCAGCAGTTTACACGGGTTGACTAGAAACGAGCAGTACTTC.

The chain employs TRBV2 and TRBJ2-7, with 10 bases aligning to TRBD2. The V segment lost 10 bases and the J segment 2 bases; nucleotides outside the gene matches: 11. The CDR3 spans 15 residues. In germline, CDR1 is SNHLY, CDR2 FYNNEI. The DNA for the CDR3 is TGTGCCACCAGCAGAGATAGCGGGAGGACCTACGAGCAGTACTTC. Translation: CATSRDSGRTYEQYF. The full variable domain, rest sourced from reference TRBV2 and TRBJ2-7, is EPEVTQTPSHQVTQMGQEVILRCVPISNHLYFYWYRQILGQKVEFLVSFYNNEISEKSEIFDDQFSVERPDGSNFTLKIRSTKLEDSAMYFCATSRDSGRTYEQYFGPGTRLTVT.

The chain uses TRBV27 and TRBJ2-1; 15 bases line up with TRBD2. Per the germline V gene, CDR1 is MNHEY and CDR2 is SMNVEV (reference sequence). With 6 bases clipped from V and 5 bases from J, the junction kept 11 bases outside the gene matches. The CDR3 runs 18 residues. CDR3 DNA: TGTGCCAGCAGCAAAGGGACTAGCGGGAGGTGGAGAGACAATGAGCAGTTCTTC. This translates into CASSKGTSGRWRDNEQFF.

This clonotype was observed at least ten times. The chain links TRBV30 to TRBJ2-1; 9 bases fit TRBD1. Trimming took 2 bases from V and 9 from J; bases not matched to a gene: 5. Germline V gene sequence: CDR1 GTSNPN, CDR2 SVGIG (reference sequence). CDR3 length equals 13 residues. The CDR3 nucleotides read TGTGCCTGGAGTCTCCGGGGACAGGGTGAGCAGTTCTTC. Its translation is CAWSLRGQGEQFF. Variable domain in full (rest from reference TRBV30 and TRBJ2-1): SQTIHQWPATLVQPVGSPLSLECTVEGTSNPNLYWYRQAAGRGLQLLFYSVGIGQISSEVPQNLSASRPQDRQFILSSKKLLLSDSGFYLCAWSLRGQGEQFFGPGTRLTVL.

As concerns this clonotype: A single base separates this from a much larger clone, so it may be a read error. The chain carries TRBV29-1 and TRBJ2-3, with a possible D match to TRBD1 (6 bases). Germline CDR1 SQVTM, CDR2 ANQGSEA. The V and J ends lost 4 bases and 2 bases respectively, with 19 bases between them. This CDR3 contains 16 residues. In nucleotides, the CDR3 is TGCAGCGTTGTTCCAGGAGAGGGGGAACTCACAGATACGCAGTATTTT. The encoded protein is CSVVPGEGELTDTQYF.

This clonotype was recorded a few times. V usage is TRBV4-2 and J usage is TRBJ2-7; 10 bases match TRBD2. The CDR3 loop spans 16 amino acids. CDR1 and CDR2 from the germline V gene are LGHNA and YNFKEQ. Unmatched junction bases numbered 5, after V lost 1 base and J lost 2 bases. CDR3 amino acids: CASSQGIAGGAYEQYF. CDR3 nucleotide sequence: TGTGCCAGCAGCCAAGGGATAGCGGGAGGTGCCTACGAGCAGTACTTC.